Included here is one T cell receptor (beta chain) sequence, with context. Many counts were recorded for this clonotype. It has no known antigen specificity. Base qualities are missing; no much larger clone stands one base away. The sample comes from a study of neurological immune-mediated disorders (dated by TCRdb to between 2017 and 2020). At the level of the whole study: Among the 34 multiple sclerosis patients, relapsing-remitting MS accounted for around 30 and secondary progressive MS accounted for 3. The roughly 100 TCR-beta libraries included longitudinal samples, technical triplicates and paired sorted CD4+ and CD8+ T-cell subsets alongside PBMC samples. Peripheral blood TCR-beta repertoires from patients with HTLV-I-associated myelopathy (HAM/TSP), patients with multiple sclerosis, and healthy controls were compared in the study using UMI-based sequencing. The cohort comprised 60 to 75 subjects: 15 or so HAM/TSP patients, around 34 multiple sclerosis patients and approximately 20 healthy controls.

On the study overall, not on this receptor specifically: The highest TCR clonal expansion was observed in HAM/TSP patients, whereas the lowest was observed in MS patients, even when compared with healthy controls. In a phylogenetic analysis, the repertoires of 18 out of 34 MS patients fell into a single cluster of related CDR3 sequences, pointing to a possible signature at the repertoire level. The MS cluster was not associated with any clinical or MRI features, and the authors stated that larger cohorts are needed. Expanded clones from different subjects shared no identical CDR3 amino acid sequences, which suggests that TCR-beta repertoires were private in all groups.

To synthesize cDNA, template-switch 5'RACE was performed with a primer carrying a 10-nucleotide random unique molecular identifier so that each TCR transcript was tagged. Every sequencing run covered 15-18 subjects and yielded more than 200 million TCR-beta sequences. Total RNA was extracted with the RNeasy kit. The KAPA Real-time Library Amplification kit was used to amplify TCR-beta VDJ regions with primers for the TCR constant region and the 5'RACE anchor. Sample indexes and Illumina adaptors were added in a first PCR, and a second PCR then increased library yield. After purification with Ampure beads, the TCR product of roughly 650 bp was size-selected on a 2% E-gel SizeSelection system. Library quality was checked on a Bioanalyzer, concentration was measured with Qubit, and libraries were quantified with the Kapa Library Quantification kit before pooling. Libraries were sequenced paired-end 2 x 150 bp on an Illumina HiSeq 2500. To increase sequence diversity, about 25-30% phiX was spiked into each library pool. The source study handled its data this way. Quality-filtered reads were processed with the UMI-based MiGEC pipeline, and over 75% of raw TCR sequences were removed by the MiGEC pipeline during error correction. VDJ genes were aligned to IMGT germline references, and each clonotype was defined by a unique CDR3 amino acid sequence together with V-J genes. Clonal expansion, Shannon diversity, and CDR3 relatedness (CalcPairwiseDistances, ClusterSamples) were evaluated with VDJtools, and phylogenetic trees were built with CLCbio workbench. Expanded clones were defined as having at least 8 unique UMIs, based on coefficient-of-variation modelling across technical triplicates. Using fastp trimming at Q25 and MiXCR clonotype assembly, TCRdb reanalyzed the public sequencing data and kept in-frame beta chains. Rows with one shared CDR3 protein collapse into an entry with the most common genes and DNA. The V and J calls reflect TCRdb's pipeline rather than the authors' work. Present in this sample are about 74,000 distinct CDR3 sequences, approximately 5.2% of which were seen just once. Roughly 7% of the sample comes from the top ten.

For unsorted PBMC libraries, 2 million PBMCs were used after storage in RNAlater at -80 degrees C until RNA extraction. The multiple sclerosis patients were enrolled in a US clinical protocol that evaluated disease progression with magnetic resonance imaging. PBMCs were separated from peripheral blood using Ficoll-Hypaque density gradient centrifugation and then cryopreserved in liquid nitrogen. The sequencing input was PBMCs. The clonotype originates from a man between 18 and 29 years old with multiple sclerosis.

The CDR3 protein sequence reads: CASSSPPSGANVLTF. The DNA sequence is as follows: TGCGCCAGCAGCTCCCCCCCCTCTGGGGCCAACGTCCTGACTTTC. The sequence joins TRBV5-1 to TRBJ2-6; no D gene can be assigned with confidence. The V end loses 3 bases and the J end loses 0 bases, and a stretch of 7 bases separates them. Spanning cysteine to phenylalanine, the CDR3 consists of 15 amino acids. Of the read, only the CDR3 DNA is kept; its 45 bases are in frame from base 1. CDR1 and CDR2 are read off the germline V gene as SGHRS and YFSETQ. Reference TRBV5-1 and TRBJ2-6 genes cover what lies past the CDR3, so the full variable domain is KAGVTQTPRYLIKTRGQQVTLSCSPISGHRSVSWYQQTPGQGLQFLFEYFSETQRNKGNFPGRFSGRQFSNSRSEMNVSTLELGDSALYLCASSSPPSGANVLTFGAGSRLTVL.